This T cell receptor beta chain stems from a study of OX40 agonist ivuxolimab in advanced cancers. Whole-study context: Every 2 weeks, ivuxolimab was infused into the patients intravenously at between 0.01 and 10 mg/kg.

Comments on this clone: Its cognate antigen is unknown.

Some clones are missing from TCRdb's copy, which holds only in-frame ones; the method was immunoSEQ multiplex PCR. The repertoire consists of tens of thousands of clones, with about 84% occurring once and the leading ten covering around 22%. V lost 5 bases and J 2 bases, leaving 12 bases between the germline ends. There are 15 residues in the CDR3. In germline, CDR1 is SEHNR, CDR2 FQNEAQ (reference sequence). Findings and caveats of the study: Those patients achieving a partial response at 0.1-3.0 mg/kg showed among the lowest clonal expansion.

Sample: CD4+ or CD8+ T cells sorted from blood, taken in a trial of the OX40 agonist ivuxolimab. The sequence was collected from an adult with an advanced solid tumor such as melanoma, head and neck, liver or kidney cancer. The rearrangement uses TRBV7-9 and TRBJ2-2; the D gene is possibly TRBD2 (7 bases). The chain's CDR3 is CASSQGGDNTGELFF. The DNA for the CDR3 is TGTGCCAGCAGCCAAGGGGGGGACAACACCGGGGAGCTGTTTTTT.